The T cell receptor beta chain described here comes from a study of regulatory T cells in long-lasting Graves disease (dated by TCRdb to the early 2020s). Looking at the study overall: Newly diagnosed Graves' disease patients had taken antithyroid drugs for less than 3 months. A total of roughly 35 samples underwent TCR sequencing: roughly 13 from persistent and approximately 20 from newly diagnosed Graves' disease patients. The study took place in China and was registered as a clinical trial. Persistent Graves' disease patients were compared with newly diagnosed Graves' disease patients by peripheral blood TCR sequencing and RNA sequencing.

V ends up 3 bases short and J 8 bases short, with an unmatched junction base count of 7. CDR1 and CDR2 are read off the germline V gene (reference sequence) as DFQATT and SNEGSKA. Counted from cysteine to phenylalanine, this CDR3 has 13 amino acids. CDR3 DNA only is kept here, 39 bases in frame from base 1. Study-level results and caveats: Only the TCR beta chain was sequenced and analyzed. The study examined only peripheral blood because the primary lesion, thyroid tissue, could not be accessed. The authors acknowledged the small sample size as a limitation that may reduce accuracy. A larger number of public clonotypes was shared among persistent patients (approximately 2,600) than among newly diagnosed patients (around 970). Compared with newly diagnosed patients, patients with persistent Graves' disease had lower TCR Shannon entropy and fewer highly expanded clones, which suggests clonal expansion. TRBV28, TRBJ1-2 and TRBJ2-5 were preferentially used in persistent disease, while TRBV20-1 and TRBJ2-1 were favored in newly diagnosed disease.

Libraries were built with multiplex PCR. The instrument was an Illumina HiSeq 4000. TCR beta libraries were built with iRepertoire HTBI primers and Arm-PCR amplification of CDR3 regions. Before sequencing, the PCR products underwent gel purification. The paper's processing steps were these. A total of roughly 58 TRBV and approximately 15 TRBJ segments were identified across samples and were used for gene usage analysis of CDR3 amino acid clonotypes. COPE and FqMerger were used to merge filtered high-quality paired reads into contigs. BLAST was used to align contigs to the IMGT TRBV, TRBD and TRBJ reference genes, and CDR3 was defined following IMGT. Any clonotype with a frequency above 0.1% was classified as a highly expanded clone. Repertoire diversity was measured by Shannon entropy, and V-J evenness by the Gini coefficient. A clonotype found in more than one individual was treated as public. In-frame beta chains were kept once TCRdb had trimmed the public reads at Q25 with fastp and called clones with MiXCR. Each entry merges the rows of one CDR3 protein and shows their most common DNA and genes. These V and J calls are TCRdb output, not the study's own analysis. Across this sample there are about 530,000 distinct CDR3 sequences, with 16% seen only once. Roughly 25% of the sample goes to the ten largest clones.

The time point label here, explained by the study, means: newly diagnosed GD, antithyroid drugs for less than 3 months. For both TCR sequencing and RNA sequencing, RNA was extracted from PBMCs using TRIzol. The diagnosis of Graves' disease was made according to American Thyroid Association guidelines. Patients were recruited from an endocrinology department in Xi'an, China. From each patient, about 9 milliliters of peripheral blood was collected into an EDTA anticoagulant tube. Ficoll Paque Plus density gradient separation was used to isolate PBMCs, and no additional T cell sorting was done. An Agilent 2100 Bioanalyzer and agarose gel were used to check RNA quality, while a NanoDrop 2000 measured RNA concentration. This clonotype was observed at least ten times. Its antigen specificity is not known. The input lacks base qualities; no much larger clone sits a single base away. This same sample was also part of a study on T cells in Graves' hyperthyroidism and ophthalmopathy. As the second study states: Stable Graves' hyperthyroidism was defined as no progression to ophthalmopathy during 18 months of follow-up. Hyperthyroidism patients were newly diagnosed, had a disease duration of under 2 months, and were aged 18 to 65 years. Patients with uncontrolled infections, other autoimmune diseases, pregnancy or lactation were excluded. Diagnoses were based on clinical symptoms, serum thyroxine and TRAb, thyroid ultrasound and orbital computed tomography. For the first round of RT-PCR on the TCR CDR3, the HTBI primer set was used together with the Qiagen OneStep RT-PCR kit. Most expanded thyroid clonotypes (frequency above 0.001) were also detected in blood, suggesting blood repertoires may reflect thyroid immune responses. In cross-validation, a model built on a 13 V-J signature told ophthalmopathy apart from stable hyperthyroidism with approximately 91% sensitivity and approximately 81% specificity, and in testing the same model reached 80%/75%. In validation, progression to ophthalmopathy was predicted by the model with roughly 71% sensitivity and 72.22% specificity, a median of around 6.5 months before onset. TCR V-J signatures able to tell the groups apart were searched for in a discovery cohort of around 95 patients, of whom 43 had Graves' ophthalmopathy and roughly 59 had stable Graves' hyperthyroidism. Prospective prediction of ophthalmopathy was tested in an independent validation cohort consisting of fewer than 20 hyperthyroidism patients and around 17 patients who later progressed to ophthalmopathy. The roughly 91 discovery patients were randomly divided into training and test sets at a 7:3 ratio. The study also compared thyroid tissue and blood T-cell repertoires from several Graves' hyperthyroidism patients. After blood sampling, hyperthyroidism patients were treated with methimazole at a starting dose of 30 mg daily, and ophthalmopathy patients were treated with high-dose intravenous methylprednisolone. The libraries were constructed in a second round of multiplex PCR and then size-selected and purified. Libraries were sequenced paired-end with 100 bp reads on an Illumina HiSeq2000. SOAPnuke was used to process the raw data, throwing out any read that contained adapters or uncalled bases, had a mean Phred below 15, or lacked an exact constant-primer or identifier match. High-quality paired reads were merged using COPE v1.2.5, and each unique nucleotide sequence was defined as a clonotype. Clonotypes were aligned to IMGT TRBV, TRBD and TRBJ reference segments using MiTCR v1.1. Analysis was restricted to V-J combinations with a frequency above 0.0001, which covered roughly 99% of repertoires. A TCS score was defined as the ratio between F50 (clonal expansion) and ExV (chaos), using BLOSUM62-based TCRdist between CDR3 peptides within each V-J. Welch's t-statistics and random forest reduced around 520 V-J features to roughly 13, which were used in a naive Bayes classifier (R e1071). No statistical method was used to set the sample size in advance, and investigators knew the group allocation. According to the paper, TCR Vbeta CDR3 sequencing was carried out on 135 peripheral blood samples, which came from under 50 ophthalmopathy, about 75 hyperthyroidism and approximately 17 progressor patients.

This sample comprised peripheral blood mononuclear cells (PBMCs), obtained at new diagnosis, from a patient treated with antithyroid drugs. The TCR sequence derives from a middle-aged woman with Graves disease. Donor details come from another sample of the same person, matched by shared clones. Recombination linked TRBV20-1 to TRBJ1-2, with 9 bases aligning to TRBD1. In nucleotide form, the sequence is TGCAGTGCTAGCTTACAGGGGGCCTGGGGCTACACCTTC. Translated, it reads CSASLQGAWGYTF.